This T cell receptor beta chain was documented in a study of identical twins. Many counts were recorded for this clonotype. Its antigen remains unidentified. Healthy Caucasians made up all donors. Study-level findings and limits: Insertions were reduced in abundant cord blood beta clonotypes but not in memory repertoires. Zero-insertion analyses could be partly confounded by invariant MAIT and iNKT cells.

TCRdb called the 5' RACE reads again in MiXCR, with one record for every CDR3 protein. The repertoire holds approximately 1.8 million distinct CDR3 sequences, with under 35% as singletons. Trimming took 4 bases from V and 0 from J, leaving 13 bases between them. CDR1 ENHRY and CDR2 SYGVKD come from the germline V gene. The CDR3 is 16 residues long. This chain joins TRBV10-3 and TRBJ2-4; TRBD1 might be the D (6 bases). The source of this sequence is a newborn girl in good health. The sample taken for sequencing was cord blood. The DNA of the CDR3 is TGTGCCATCAGTGGCCGGGACACCTTAGCCAAAAACATTCAGTACTTC. Protein: CAISGRDTLAKNIQYF.